The rows below give T cell receptor beta chains drawn from one sample of a study of cytomegalovirus exposure and HLA in healthy donors. Assay used: immunoSEQ multiplex PCR; TCRdb lists only in-frame clones, some missing. Of hundreds of thousands of clones listed, around 80% were seen once; the top ten hold 15%. Sequenced sample: PBMCs. The receptors originated from a man aged 35-49 years in good health and CMV-seronegative. CDR3s include the opening cysteine and the closing phenylalanine or tryptophan. A D gene is named only where the DNA matches it firmly. Only some rows state a clone size, as once, few, many or a class for expanded clones.

j_call	v_call	clone_size	d_call	cdr3_aa	cdr3_nt
TRBJ1-1	TRBV4-1	NA	TRBD1	CASSQAYGTGLREGTEAFF	TGCGCCAGCAGCCAAGCTTACGGGACAGGGCTAAGGGAGGGCACTGAAGCTTTCTTT
TRBJ1-1	TRBV10-3	NA	NA	CAIRLSGNEAFF	TGTGCCATCCGACTCTCCGGAAATGAAGCTTTCTTT
TRBJ2-3	TRBV9	NA	TRBD2	CASSVASLAGGTDTQYF	TGTGCCAGCAGCGTAGCTTCGTTAGCGGGGGGCACAGATACGCAGTATTTT
TRBJ2-1	TRBV5-1	NA	TRBD2	CASTLAGGYNEQFF	TGCGCCAGCACCTTAGCGGGGGGTTACAATGAGCAGTTCTTC
TRBJ2-7	TRBV14	NA	TRBD1	CASSQWTGGYEQYF	TGTGCCAGCAGCCAATGGACAGGGGGCTACGAGCAGTACTTC
TRBJ1-5	TRBV30	NA	TRBD1	CAWRTGNQPQHF	TGTGCCTGGAGGACAGGGAATCAGCCCCAGCATTTT
TRBJ2-7	TRBV7-8	NA	NA	CASSTWTGGHEQYF	TGTGCCAGCAGCACCTGGACAGGAGGGCACGAGCAGTACTTC
TRBJ2-7	TRBV7-6	NA	NA	CASSLEMGSSYEQYF	TGTGCCAGCAGCTTAGAGATGGGTAGCTCCTACGAGCAGTACTTC
TRBJ2-2	TRBV4-3	NA	TRBD1	CASSHQGAPNTGELFF	TGCGCCAGCAGCCACCAGGGGGCGCCGAACACCGGGGAGCTGTTTTTT
TRBJ2-5	TRBV6-6	few	TRBD1	CASSLGQGQETQYF	TGTGCCAGCAGTCTCGGACAGGGCCAAGAGACCCAGTACTTC
TRBJ1-6	TRBV19	NA	TRBD1	CASGGQPNSPLHF	TGTGCCAGTGGGGGACAGCCCAATTCACCCCTCCACTTT
TRBJ1-2	TRBV16	NA	TRBD1	CASSHPGTANYGYTF	TGTGCCAGCAGCCATCCCGGGACAGCGAACTATGGCTACACCTTC
TRBJ2-3	TRBV9	NA	TRBD1	CASSLPTGLSTDTQYF	TGTGCCAGCAGCTTACCGACAGGGCTGAGCACAGATACGCAGTATTTT
TRBJ2-7	TRBV2	NA	TRBD2	CASSESGRASYEQYF	TGTGCCAGCAGCGAAAGCGGGAGGGCCTCCTACGAGCAGTACTTC
TRBJ1-2	TRBV11-3	NA	TRBD1	CASSTRQGGGYTF	TGTGCCAGCAGCACGCGACAGGGGGGAGGCTACACCTTC
TRBJ2-7	TRBV9	NA	NA	CASSVGQSNSYEQYF	TGTGCCAGCAGCGTCGGACAGTCGAACTCCTACGAGCAGTACTTC
TRBJ2-1	TRBV6-1	NA	NA	CASSVSSGAEQFF	TGTGCCAGCAGTGTAAGTTCTGGAGCCGAGCAGTTCTTC
TRBJ2-5	TRBV7-9	NA	NA	CASSLARGYQETQYF	TGTGCCAGCAGCTTAGCTCGGGGGTACCAAGAGACCCAGTACTTC
TRBJ2-1	TRBV29-1	NA	TRBD1	CSVDPGQYNEQFF	TGCAGCGTTGACCCGGGACAGTACAATGAGCAGTTCTTC
TRBJ2-1	TRBV30	many	TRBD2	CAWTHGTSGAYNEQFF	TGTGCCTGGACCCACGGGACTAGCGGGGCCTACAATGAGCAGTTCTTC
TRBJ2-1	TRBV28	NA	TRBD2	CASSPPLAGGFYNEQFF	TGTGCCAGCAGTCCGCCCCTAGCGGGAGGGTTCTACAATGAGCAGTTCTTC
TRBJ2-7	TRBV28	few	TRBD1	CASRQWTGSYEQYF	TGTGCCAGCAGACAATGGACAGGTTCCTACGAGCAGTACTTC
TRBJ2-1	TRBV27	NA	TRBD1	CASSLAGTGLKQFF	TGTGCCAGCAGTTTAGCCGGGACAGGTTTGAAGCAGTTCTTC
TRBJ2-1	TRBV29-1	NA	NA	CSVEGTDILGRSYNEQFF	TGCAGCGTTGAAGGGACAGATATACTCGGGAGGTCCTACAATGAGCAGTTCTTC
TRBJ2-3	TRBV7-2	NA	TRBD2	CASSLVLAGGFSTDTQYF	TGTGCCAGCAGCTTAGTCCTAGCGGGAGGGTTTAGCACAGATACGCAGTATTTT
TRBJ2-7	TRBV19	NA	NA	CASSGYPYEQYF	TGTGCCAGCTCCGGGTACCCCTACGAGCAGTACTTC
TRBJ2-7	TRBV7-2	NA	NA	CASSSRTYEQYF	TGTGCCAGCAGCTCCAGGACCTACGAGCAGTACTTC
TRBJ1-2	TRBV6-6	NA	NA	CASSQDTSANGYTF	TGTGCCAGCAGCCAGGACACCTCCGCAAATGGCTACACCTTC
TRBJ1-4	TRBV4-3	few	TRBD1	CASSRHLGTASSIEKLFF	TGCGCCAGCAGCCGCCATCTAGGGACAGCGAGTTCAATTGAAAAACTGTTTTTT
TRBJ2-7	TRBV11-2	NA	NA	CASIGGSEQYF	TGTGCCAGCATCGGGGGAAGCGAGCAGTACTTC
TRBJ1-1	TRBV7-9	NA	NA	CASSLGDTLRPDTEAFF	TGTGCCAGCAGCTTAGGGGACACCCTACGACCGGACACTGAAGCTTTCTTT
TRBJ2-7	TRBV19	NA	TRBD2	CATGTRRAYEQYF	TGTGCCACCGGGACTAGAAGGGCCTACGAGCAGTACTTC
TRBJ1-1	TRBV5-6	NA	NA	CASSLRSRGEAFF	TGTGCCAGCAGCTTACGTTCGCGGGGTGAAGCTTTCTTT
TRBJ1-1	TRBV5-4	NA	NA	CASSSLQGITEAFF	TGTGCCAGCAGCTCCTTACAGGGAATAACTGAAGCTTTCTTT
TRBJ1-5	TRBV2	NA	NA	CASSADFRQPQHF	TGTGCCAGCAGCGCGGATTTTCGGCAGCCCCAGCATTTT
TRBJ2-7	TRBV13	NA	NA	CASSPGQHHYEQYF	TGTGCCAGCAGCCCCGGACAACACCACTACGAGCAGTACTTC
TRBJ2-3	TRBV27	NA	TRBD2	CASSLTSGRAVGTDTQYF	TGTGCCAGCAGTTTGACTAGCGGGAGGGCCGTAGGCACAGATACGCAGTATTTT
TRBJ2-1	TRBV7-9	NA	NA	CASSSGGGIEQFF	TGTGCCAGCAGCTCTGGAGGCGGGATCGAGCAGTTCTTC
TRBJ1-1	TRBV6-1	NA	NA	CASSEGGRAEAFF	TGTGCCAGCAGTGAAGGAGGGCGGGCTGAAGCTTTCTTT
TRBJ2-3	TRBV6-6	NA	TRBD2	CASTKAGDTQYF	TGTGCCAGCACTAAAGCGGGGGATACGCAGTATTTT
TRBJ2-4	TRBV27	NA	NA	CASSLKLAKNIQYF	TGTGCCAGCAGTTTAAAACTAGCCAAAAACATTCAGTACTTC
TRBJ1-5	TRBV18	NA	NA	CASSGTPRTQHF	TGTGCCAGCTCAGGGACACCCCGCACCCAGCATTTT
TRBJ2-1	TRBV11-2	NA	TRBD2	CASRKLAGAPYNEQFF	TGTGCCAGCAGAAAACTAGCGGGGGCCCCCTACAATGAGCAGTTCTTC
TRBJ2-7	TRBV4-1	NA	TRBD1	CASSQPGQGYEQYF	TGCGCCAGCAGCCAACCGGGACAGGGGTACGAGCAGTACTTC